Sequencing of this TCR beta chain was carried out in a study of cytomegalovirus exposure and HLA in healthy donors. Per germline, CDR1 LNHDA and CDR2 SQIVND (reference sequence). The V end lost 7 bases, the J end lost 9 bases, and 19 bases lay between the germline ends. This CDR3 has 15 amino acids. Points from the study as a whole: The authors later found TCR association rates varying by HLA locus, with DRB1 most and HLA-C fewest. In a later analysis, CMV-associated beta chains were mostly HLA-associated, it appeared.

To note about this clone: Its antigen remains unknown.

Primers: 60 Vbeta forward and 13 Jbeta reverse. Using immunoSEQ multiplex PCR, the repertoire was profiled, and TCRdb retains in-frame clones only, with some absent. The sample includes fewer than 85,000 clones. The TCR comes from a man aged 50 or older in good health and CMV-seropositive. Sequencing input: PBMCs. V and J are TRBV19 and TRBJ1-6; D unresolved. The CDR3 sequence is CASIPTSRGGSPLHF. The CDR3, as DNA: TGTGCCAGTATTCCTACCTCTCGTGGAGGTTCACCCCTCCACTTT.